These T cell receptor beta chains were read from a single sample in a study of cytomegalovirus exposure and HLA in healthy donors. The method was immunoSEQ multiplex PCR; TCRdb's version includes in-frame clones alone and lacks a portion of them. The sample has approximately 150,000 clones; 65% to 80% are singletons. Input material: PBMCs. The receptors shown here come from a man between 18 and 29 years old in good health and CMV-seropositive. The CDR3 runs from the conserved cysteine through the conserved F or W. Fields, in order: V gene, D gene, J gene, clone size, CDR3 protein, CDR3 DNA. D genes are given only for firm matches. Clone sizes are given selectively: once, few, many, or a class where the clone is expanded.

>TRBV7-6|-|TRBJ1-1|-
CASSAIRGPTEAFF
TGTGCCAGCAGCGCGATCAGGGGCCCCACTGAAGCTTTCTTT
>TRBV7-8|TRBD2|TRBJ2-5|-
CTSGRAGQTQYF
TGTACTAGCGGGAGGGCCGGACAGACCCAGTACTTC
>TRBV18|-|TRBJ2-3|-
CASSPRTDTQYF
TGTGCCAGCTCACCGCGGACAGATACGCAGTATTTT
>TRBV30|TRBD1|TRBJ1-2|-
CAWSVRSGTAYGYTF
TGTGCCTGGAGTGTCAGATCCGGGACAGCCTATGGCTACACCTTC
>TRBV6-5|-|TRBJ1-2|once
CASSYSGRGNGYTF
TGTGCCAGCAGTTACTCGGGGCGGGGGAATGGCTACACCTTC
>TRBV18|-|TRBJ2-1|-
CASSPDTSYNEQFF
TGTGCCAGCTCCCCGGACACCTCCTACAATGAGCAGTTCTTC
>TRBV20-1|-|TRBJ1-2|-
CSARVQAYYTF
TGCAGTGCTAGAGTACAGGCGTACTACACCTTC
>TRBV11-2|-|TRBJ1-1|-
CASSFSQGPTEAFF
TGTGCCAGCAGCTTCTCGCAGGGGCCCACTGAAGCTTTCTTT
>TRBV6-1|TRBD1|TRBJ1-4|-
CASSEGTGVEKLFF
TGTGCCAGCAGTGAAGGGACAGGGGTCGAAAAACTGTTTTTT
>TRBV10-3|-|TRBJ1-1|once
CAIRTMTDTEAFF
TGTGCCATCAGGACCATGACAGACACTGAAGCTTTCTTT
>TRBV10-3|-|TRBJ2-1|-
CAIRVEAGEAEQFF
TGTGCCATCCGCGTCGAAGCGGGTGAAGCTGAGCAGTTCTTC
>TRBV2|-|TRBJ2-1|-
CASRDWQGSSNEQFF
TGTGCCAGCCGAGACTGGCAGGGTTCAAGTAATGAGCAGTTCTTC
>TRBV28|TRBD1|TRBJ1-5|-
CASSLIDRGRDQPQHF
TGTGCCAGCAGCCTTATAGACAGGGGAAGGGATCAGCCCCAGCATTTT
>TRBV7-6|-|TRBJ1-1|-
CASIPTGGDTEAFF
TGTGCCAGCATCCCGACAGGCGGTGACACTGAAGCTTTCTTT
>TRBV5-4|TRBD1|TRBJ1-5|-
CASSLGGGQGDNQPQHF
TGTGCCAGCAGCTTGGGTGGCGGACAGGGCGACAATCAGCCCCAGCATTTT
>TRBV20-1|-|TRBJ1-1|-
CSASNTEAFF
TGCAGTGCCTCCAACACTGAAGCTTTCTTT
>TRBV6-1|-|TRBJ1-2|-
CASWIRGADGGYTF
TGTGCCAGCTGGATCAGGGGAGCGGACGGGGGCTACACCTTC
>TRBV6-5|TRBD1|TRBJ1-1|-
CASSSSRTGGNTEAFF
TGTGCCAGCAGTTCGTCCAGGACAGGGGGGAACACTGAAGCTTTCTTT
>TRBV11-3|-|TRBJ2-3|-
CASSFSTGSGTDTQYF
TGTGCCAGCAGCTTTTCTACCGGGAGCGGTACAGATACGCAGTATTTT
>TRBV30|-|TRBJ1-1|-
CAWATGTEAFF
TGTGCCTGGGCAACAGGGACTGAAGCTTTCTTT
>TRBV19|-|TRBJ1-3|once
CASSIVGEDIYSGNTIYF
TGTGCCAGTAGTATAGTCGGGGAGGACATCTACTCTGGAAACACCATATATTTT
>TRBV6-5|-|TRBJ2-5|-
CASSYSILVETQYF
TGTGCCAGCAGTTACTCGATCCTAGTTGAGACCCAGTACTTC
>TRBV19|TRBD2|TRBJ2-1|few
CASRLAGASYNEQFF
TGTGCCAGTAGACTAGCGGGGGCCTCTTACAATGAGCAGTTCTTC
>TRBV19|-|TRBJ1-5|once
CASSSRGYQPQHF
TGTGCCAGTAGTAGCCGGGGATATCAGCCCCAGCATTTT
>TRBV5-1|TRBD1|TRBJ1-2|-
CASSLTGDSLYGYTF
TGCGCCAGCAGCTTGACAGGGGACTCCCTCTATGGCTACACCTTC
>TRBV6-5|-|TRBJ1-2|-
CASSYSPGGYGYTF
TGTGCCAGCAGTTACTCCCCCGGGGGCTATGGCTACACCTTC
>TRBV19|-|TRBJ1-3|once
CASSIPGNTIYF
TGTGCCAGTAGTATTCCGGGTAACACCATATATTTT
>TRBV29-1|-|TRBJ2-3|-
CSVDKAVGGDTQYF
TGCAGCGTTGACAAAGCGGTGGGGGGAGATACGCAGTATTTT
>TRBV18|-|TRBJ1-1|once
CASSPSEGFGVNTEAFF
TGTGCCAGCTCACCCTCTGAGGGTTTTGGCGTGAACACTGAAGCTTTCTTT
>TRBV30|-|TRBJ2-5|-
CARATQEETQYF
TGTGCCCGCGCGACGCAGGAAGAGACCCAGTACTTC
>TRBV11-3|-|TRBJ2-5|-
CASSLRGGSPTETQYF
TGTGCCAGCAGCCTCCGAGGGGGTAGCCCCACAGAGACCCAGTACTTC
>TRBV6-1|TRBD1|TRBJ1-2|-
CASSGPGQGANYGYTF
TGTGCCAGCAGTGGTCCGGGGCAGGGGGCGAACTATGGCTACACCTTC
>TRBV6-4|TRBD2|TRBJ2-2|-
CASTRLAGEFGELFF
TGTGCCAGCACGCGACTAGCGGGAGAGTTCGGGGAGCTGTTTTTT
>TRBV2|-|TRBJ1-2|few
CASSETRDTYGYTF
TGTGCCAGCAGTGAAACCCGGGACACCTATGGCTACACCTTC
>TRBV12-2|-|TRBJ1-1|-
CASRPRQGSTEAFF
TGTGCAAGTCGCCCAAGACAGGGGAGCACTGAAGCTTTCTTT
>TRBV28|TRBD2|TRBJ2-3|-
CASSLWAGGRERDTQYF
TGTGCCAGCAGTTTATGGGCGGGGGGGCGGGAAAGGGATACGCAGTATTTT
>TRBV5-1|-|TRBJ2-1|-
CASSLESPSVANEQFF
TGCGCCAGCAGCTTGGAGTCCCCTAGCGTAGCGAATGAGCAGTTCTTC
>TRBV27|-|TRBJ2-1|-
CASSLRRENEQFF
TGTGCCAGCAGTTTAAGGAGGGAGAATGAGCAGTTCTTC
>TRBV5-1|TRBD1|TRBJ1-1|-
CASSWDRGGTEAFF
TGCGCCAGCAGCTGGGACAGGGGGGGCACTGAAGCTTTCTTT
>TRBV28|TRBD1|TRBJ1-1|-
CASSFFLGQGARTEAFF
TGTGCCAGCAGTTTTTTCCTCGGTCAGGGGGCGCGAACTGAAGCTTTCTTT
>TRBV9|-|TRBJ2-2|-
CASSVNRVGGTGELFF
TGTGCCAGCAGCGTCAACAGGGTTGGTGGCACCGGGGAGCTGTTTTTT
>TRBV4-1|TRBD1|TRBJ2-6|-
CASSQEQTGPWSGANVLTF
TGCGCCAGCAGCCAGGAACAGACAGGGCCCTGGTCTGGGGCCAACGTCCTGACTTTC
>TRBV20-1|-|TRBJ1-1|-
CSAGRSAFF
TGCAGTGCGGGGAGGTCAGCTTTCTTT
>TRBV19|TRBD1|TRBJ1-6|-
CASSNRTGYSPLHF
TGTGCCAGTAGTAACCGGACAGGGTATTCACCCCTCCACTTT
>TRBV2|TRBD2|TRBJ2-3|-
CASRGLAGGIDTQYF
TGTGCCAGCAGGGGACTAGCGGGGGGGATAGATACGCAGTATTTT
>TRBV5-1|-|TRBJ1-2|few
CASSLVPGLHGYTF
TGCGCCAGCAGCTTGGTTCCAGGATTACATGGCTACACCTTC
>TRBV7-9|-|TRBJ2-1|-
CASSRLNGQNEQFF
TGTGCCAGCAGCCGCCTGAACGGACAGAATGAGCAGTTCTTC
>TRBV6-1|-|TRBJ2-2|-
CASSEVRTNTGELFF
TGTGCCAGCAGTGAAGTTCGTACGAACACCGGGGAGCTGTTTTTT
>TRBV2|-|TRBJ1-2|-
CASSEALLGGYTF
TGTGCCAGCAGTGAAGCGCTTCTAGGTGGCTACACCTTC
>TRBV9|TRBD1|TRBJ1-2|-
CASSHRDRVDGYTF
TGTGCCAGCAGCCATAGGGACAGGGTGGATGGCTACACCTTC
>TRBV6-1|TRBD1|TRBJ2-5|-
CASSVSLRGQGQETQYF
TGTGCCAGCAGTGTAAGCCTTCGGGGACAGGGACAAGAGACCCAGTACTTC
>TRBV11-2|TRBD1|TRBJ1-2|-
CASSLARTGGRGYTF
TGTGCCAGCAGCTTAGCCCGGACAGGGGGCAGGGGCTACACCTTC
>TRBV11-2|-|TRBJ1-4|-
CASSLVRGSNEKLFF
TGTGCCAGCAGCTTAGTTCGGGGTTCTAATGAAAAACTGTTTTTT